This is a list of T cell receptor beta chains from one sample in a study of control samples from healthy donors and cancer patients. Assay used: immunoSEQ multiplex PCR; TCRdb lists only in-frame clones, some missing. The table has 100,000 or so clones, approximately 89% seen once. Material: blood. These TCRs come from a woman aged 30 to 39 in good health. CDR3s include the opening cysteine and the closing phenylalanine or tryptophan. The D gene is left open where the match is weak. For some rows the clone size is stated as once, few or many, or as a class when expanded; others skip it.

NA,TRBV7-2,TRBJ2-7,TRBD2,TGTGCCAGCAGCATAACTAGCGGGAGTTCCTACGAGCAGTACTTC,CASSITSGSSYEQYF
NA,TRBV18,TRBJ2-3,TRBD1,TGTGCCAGCTCGGGCGGACAGGGGATGATTGATACGCAGTATTTT,CASSGGQGMIDTQYF
NA,TRBV19,TRBJ2-7,NA,TGTGCCAGTAGTATTAAGGGCTTGACCCACGAGCAGTACTTC,CASSIKGLTHEQYF
NA,TRBV7-3,TRBJ1-5,TRBD1,TGTGCCAGCAGCTTAGGGCCGGGACAGGGCGAGCCCCAGCATTTT,CASSLGPGQGEPQHF
NA,TRBV2,TRBJ1-4,NA,TGTGCCAGCAGTGATACTGTGGGGGGAATTAATGAAAAACTGTTTTTT,CASSDTVGGINEKLFF
NA,TRBV2,TRBJ1-4,NA,TGTGCCAGCAGCGTCTCATACCGGGACAAGGCATTTGCAACTAATGAAAAACTGTTTTTT,CASSVSYRDKAFATNEKLFF
NA,TRBV4-1,TRBJ2-7,TRBD1,TGCGCCAGCAGCCAAGATCCGGGACAGGGATTTTACGAGCAGTACTTC,CASSQDPGQGFYEQYF
NA,TRBV2,TRBJ1-4,NA,TGTGCCAGCATCACCGACTTTGGAGAAAAACTGTTTTTT,CASITDFGEKLFF
NA,TRBV3-1/TRBV3-2,TRBJ1-1,NA,TGTGCCAGCAGCCAAGATGGAGGAGACCTGAACACTGAAGCTTTCTTT,CASSQDGGDLNTEAFF
NA,TRBV19,TRBJ1-1,NA,TGTGCCAGTAGTATTGGGGGACAACAAGCTTTCTTT,CASSIGGQQAFF
NA,TRBV18,TRBJ1-2,TRBD1,TGTGCCAGCTCACCAAGGGCAGGGGGCACCTATGGCTACACCTTC,CASSPRAGGTYGYTF
NA,TRBV6-4,TRBJ2-3,TRBD2,TGTGCCAGCAGCGGACTAGCGGGGGGCCGGGATACGCAGTATTTT,CASSGLAGGRDTQYF
NA,TRBV9,TRBJ2-7,NA,TGTGCCAGCAGCGTAGGTCGGGGGGCGCCCTACGAGCAGTACTTC,CASSVGRGAPYEQYF
once,TRBV15,TRBJ1-2,NA,TGTGCCACCAGCAGAGACCGATTCGGGGCCCGCTATGGCTACACCTTC,CATSRDRFGARYGYTF
NA,TRBV10-3,TRBJ1-1,NA,TGTGCCATCAGTGAGTCGACAGGAGTGAACACTGAAGCTTTCTTT,CAISESTGVNTEAFF
NA,TRBV7-9,TRBJ1-5,NA,TGTGCCAGCAGCGCCCGGGACCCCGGGGCCCAGCATTTT,CASSARDPGAQHF
NA,TRBV2,TRBJ1-1,NA,TGTGCCAGCTTGTACTATAGGACTGAAGCTTTCTTT,CASLYYRTEAFF
NA,TRBV10-3,TRBJ2-5,NA,TGTGCCATCAGTCAACTGTTGGAGACCCAGTACTTC,CAISQLLETQYF
few,TRBV10-2,TRBJ2-1,NA,TGCGCCAGCAGTGAGGGGCGGACCTACAATGAGCAGTTCTTC,CASSEGRTYNEQFF
NA,TRBV5-1,TRBJ1-1,NA,TGCGCCAGCAGCCCCCGGGCAGGGTCGAACACTGAAGCTTTCTTT,CASSPRAGSNTEAFF